This T cell receptor (beta chain) was recorded in a study of shared clonotypes between healthy human individuals (dated by TCRdb to 2018 to 2021). About the investigation overall: The cohort included a few men and two women between 18 and 49 years of age. To estimate repertoire size and how much clonotypes are shared between individuals, the study performed deep sequencing of blood TCR repertoires from roughly five healthy adults. Between about 0.94 and 8.9 billion PBMCs per donor were obtained by leukapheresis. For each donor, CD4 naive and CD4 memory were each given three plates, CD8 naive was given two plates, and CD8 memory was given one plate. Libraries were prepared and TCR repertoires were sequenced by different laboratories using diverse techniques, in order to increase sequencing depth and limit assay-specific biases. Results and caveats for the whole study, not just this receptor: Pairwise subsampling indicated that sequencing depth was expected to affect the degree of clonotype sharing among donors. When a few donors were compared, the shared fraction of clonotypes was around 5% for naive CD4, about 4% for naive CD8, 2% to 2.5% for memory CD4, and under 0.5% for memory CD8. Sampling was limited to blood, and TCR repertoires in tissue likely differ from TCR repertoires in blood. Higher generation probabilities were observed for clonotypes shared by all four sorted-subset donors than for non-shared clonotypes. Incomplete sequencing was indicated by rarefaction of sorted-subset datasets, despite the large sequencing depth. Because the study included only a small number of donors, the genetic and exposure-history diversity represented was limited. Estimated clonotype richness was generally larger for naive than for memory subsets.

Using the deep immunoSEQ assay, TCR CDR3 regions were amplified from genomic DNA by multiplex PCR. Extracted genomic DNA from each cell subset was spread evenly across all wells of several immunoSEQ 96-well plates, with each plate serving as a replicate. For sorted subsets, 200 to 250 ng of genomic DNA, equivalent to roughly 30,000 T cell genomes, went into each replicate PCR. Purified libraries were measured with a Qubit 3.0 fluorometer, size-checked on a Bioanalyzer 2100, and measured again with the KAPA Library Quantification kit. Every immunoSEQ 96-well plate was sequenced on a dedicated single-read 150-cycle Illumina NextSeq 550 flow cell. Per the source publication's procedure: The immunoSEQ output contained only junctional sequences without quality scores, so filtering could not match that applied to full-length reads. To assign V/J genes and CDR3, sequences were annotated against IMGT germline references using PyIR, a Python wrapper for IgBLAST v1.9. Reads were filtered out if the reads had weak V/J assignments (E-value above 1e-6), no CDR3, stop codons, out-of-frame junctions, or ambiguous translated residues. V3J clonotypes were defined as sequences sharing an identical inferred V gene, J gene, and CDR3 amino acid sequence. Percentage overlap between repertoires was calculated by dividing the number of shared unique clonotypes by the size of the smaller repertoire. Repertoire richness was assessed with RTK rarefaction, the Chao1 estimator, and Recon v2.1 estimates of unobserved clonotypes. Generation probabilities were computed with OLGA for all TCRbeta clonotypes obtained by the gDNA method from a few donors. The table comes from immuneACCESS by way of TCRdb, which keeps in-frame sequences with V and J called. Part of the clones is missing from these tables; in studies checked, under half for an unresolved V gene and the rest for unknown reasons. The V and J calls and clone size are taken from that table; D and trimming were inferred from the DNA. A total of over 850,000 clones appear in this sample, around 78% of them only once. The ten top clones hold under 0.6% of the sample.

The donors were healthy, HIV-negative adults with no recently reported acute infections or vaccinations. All donors were Caucasian adults living in Nashville, Tennessee, USA. CD4+ T cells were enriched through magnetic negative selection, after which naive cells were positively selected on CD45RA and the remaining negative fraction served as the memory subset. Blood was obtained by leukapheresis, after which PBMCs were separated by Ficoll-Histopaque density gradient centrifugation and cryopreserved in liquid nitrogen vapor phase. Analytical flow cytometry was used to check the purity and quantity of every magnetically sorted T cell population. Genomic DNA was isolated from each sorted fraction and quantified by UV absorbance on a Nanodrop 2000c. V is trimmed back by 5 bases and J by 5 bases, and the junction contains 9 bases that no gene match accounts for. The CDR3 has 15 amino acids, counting the end cysteine and phenylalanine. The sequence is cut down to CDR3 DNA, 45 bases in frame from base 1. CDR1 and CDR2 (SGHTA, FQGTGA) derive from the germline V gene.

A remark on this clone: Its recognized antigen is unknown. A far bigger clonotype differs at one base, so this is likely a read error. Other DNA sequences in the sample encode the same CDR3.

The sequence links TRBV7-3 to TRBJ2-5; a stretch of 9 junction bases matches TRBD2. Sequencing used memory CD4+ T cells from PBMCs. The cell subset or site label for this specimen denotes: CD45RA-negative fraction. This TCR came from a man aged 18 to 29 in good health. Some clones in this sample may be carry-over from other donors' samples. CDR3 region: CASSPGTSRQETQYF. The DNA sequence is given as TGTGCCAGCAGCCCCGGGACTAGCAGACAGGAGACCCAGTACTTC.